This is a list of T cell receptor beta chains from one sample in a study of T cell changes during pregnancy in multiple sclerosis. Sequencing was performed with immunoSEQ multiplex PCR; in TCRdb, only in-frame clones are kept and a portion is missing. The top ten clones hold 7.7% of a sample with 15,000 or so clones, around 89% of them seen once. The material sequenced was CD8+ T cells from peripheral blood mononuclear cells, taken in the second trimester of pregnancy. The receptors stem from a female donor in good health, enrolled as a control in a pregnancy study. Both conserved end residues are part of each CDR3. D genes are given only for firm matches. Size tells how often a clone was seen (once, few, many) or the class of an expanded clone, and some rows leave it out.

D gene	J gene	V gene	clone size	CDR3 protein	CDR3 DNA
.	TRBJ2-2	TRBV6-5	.	CASSGATDTGELFF	TGTGCCAGCAGTGGTGCAACGGACACCGGGGAGCTGTTTTTT
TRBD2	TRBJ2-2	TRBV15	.	CATSGNRLAVNTGELFF	TGTGCCACCAGCGGGAACCGCCTAGCGGTTAACACCGGGGAGCTGTTTTTT
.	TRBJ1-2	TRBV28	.	CASSLPTGLYGYTF	TGTGCCAGCAGTTTACCAACAGGCCTCTATGGCTACACCTTC
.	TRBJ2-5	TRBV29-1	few	CSGLEQETQYF	TGCAGCGGACTAGAGCAAGAGACCCAGTACTTC
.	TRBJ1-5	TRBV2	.	CASSERLGNQPQHF	TGTGCCAGCAGTGAAAGACTAGGTAATCAGCCCCAGCATTTT
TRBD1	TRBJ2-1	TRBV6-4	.	CASSPEGAGHNEQFF	TGTGCCAGCAGCCCTGAGGGGGCAGGTCACAATGAGCAGTTCTTC
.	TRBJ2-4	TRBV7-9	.	CASSLEGWAGRDENIQYF	TGTGCCAGCAGCTTAGAGGGGTGGGCAGGGCGAGATGAGAACATTCAGTACTTC
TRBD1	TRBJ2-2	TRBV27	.	CASSWTGSNTGELFF	TGTGCCAGCAGTTGGACAGGATCGAACACCGGGGAGCTGTTTTTT
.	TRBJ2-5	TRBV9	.	CASSVSGFRETQYF	TGTGCCAGCAGCGTATCAGGGTTTCGAGAGACCCAGTACTTC
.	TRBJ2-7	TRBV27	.	CASSIGTYEQYF	TGTGCCAGCAGTATCGGGACCTACGAGCAGTACTTC
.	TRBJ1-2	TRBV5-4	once	CASSSGGDYGYTF	TGTGCCAGCAGCTCCGGAGGGGACTATGGCTACACCTTC
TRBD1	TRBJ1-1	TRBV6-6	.	CASSYGDRLRTEAFF	TGTGCCAGCAGTTACGGGGACAGGTTACGCACTGAAGCTTTCTTT
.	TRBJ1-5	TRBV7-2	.	CASSLGRGAQPQHF	TGTGCCAGCAGCTTAGGACGGGGGGCCCAGCCCCAGCATTTT
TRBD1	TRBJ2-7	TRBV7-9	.	CASSGQGTYEQYF	TGTGCCAGCAGCGGACAGGGGACCTACGAGCAGTACTTC
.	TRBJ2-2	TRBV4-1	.	CASSPVQGGAGELFF	TGCGCCAGCAGCCCGGTCCAGGGGGGAGCCGGGGAGCTGTTTTTT
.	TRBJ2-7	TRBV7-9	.	CASSPTMAYEQYF	TGTGCCAGCAGCCCCACTATGGCCTACGAGCAGTACTTC
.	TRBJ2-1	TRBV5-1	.	CASSLNGGVNEQFF	TGCGCCAGCAGCTTGAATGGAGGGGTCAATGAGCAGTTCTTC
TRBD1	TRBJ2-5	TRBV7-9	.	CASSSDRARETQYF	TGTGCCAGCAGCTCGGACAGGGCGCGAGAGACCCAGTACTTC
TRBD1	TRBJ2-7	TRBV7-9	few	CASSLRVRGRTYEQYF	TGTGCCAGCAGCTTAAGGGTCAGGGGGCGGACCTACGAGCAGTACTTC
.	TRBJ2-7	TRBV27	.	CASSSQGARTYEQYF	TGTGCCAGCAGTTCACAAGGGGCGAGGACCTACGAGCAGTACTTC